A selection of T cell receptor beta chains follows, all from one sample in a study of blood T cell repertoires in COVID-19. Here immunoSEQ multiplex PCR was the method, and the copy in TCRdb shows in-frame clones only, minus some. The sample holds approximately 300,000 clones, almost 90% seen once. What was sequenced was peripheral blood. Every receptor here comes from a woman aged 40 to 55 with COVID-19, enrolled during active disease. CDR3s include the opening cysteine and the closing phenylalanine or tryptophan. Fields, in order: clone size, D gene, J gene, V gene, CDR3 length, CDR3 protein, CDR3 DNA. The D gene is left open where the match is weak. Size values are once, few and many counts, or a class for expanded clones, and some rows have none.

once TRBD1 TRBJ1-4 TRBV18 16 CASSPRDRGFNEKLFF TGTGCCAGCTCACCCCGGGACAGGGGGTTTAATGAAAAACTGTTTTTT
NA TRBD1 TRBJ1-6 TRBV7-3 16 CASSPGTARGNSPLHF TGTGCCAGCAGCCCCGGGACAGCGAGGGGAAATTCACCCCTCCACTTT
NA NA TRBJ2-3 TRBV5-1 17 CASSLGQGFRSTDTQYF TGCGCCAGCAGCTTGGGTCAGGGTTTTCGTAGCACAGATACGCAGTATTTT
NA NA TRBJ2-1 TRBV10-2 13 CASTEAVYNEQFF TGCGCCAGCACCGAGGCGGTATACAATGAGCAGTTCTTC
NA TRBD1 TRBJ1-5 TRBV6-2/TRBV6-3 17 CASSGGPGGYSNQPQHF TGTGCCAGCAGTGGAGGACCAGGGGGTTATAGCAATCAGCCCCAGCATTTT
NA TRBD2 TRBJ2-1 TRBV3-1/TRBV3-2 15 CASSRTSGDYNEQFF TGTGCCAGCAGCCGGACTAGCGGGGACTACAATGAGCAGTTCTTC
once TRBD1 TRBJ2-3 TRBV5-4 15 CASSNGQGARDTQYF TGTGCCAGCAGTAATGGACAGGGGGCTCGAGATACGCAGTATTTT
NA NA TRBJ2-7 TRBV28 13 CASSQGLGDEQYF TGTGCCAGCAGTCAAGGGCTCGGGGACGAGCAGTACTTC
NA NA TRBJ1-1 TRBV5-5 15 CASSLYLSLNTEAFF TGTGCCAGCAGCTTGTATTTGAGTTTAAACACTGAAGCTTTCTTT
NA NA TRBJ2-7 TRBV27 14 CASSFYYQDYEQYF TGTGCCAGCAGTTTTTATTATCAGGACTACGAGCAGTACTTC
NA NA TRBJ1-5 TRBV7-3 14 CASSPQGSDQPQHF TGTGCCAGCAGCCCTCAGGGCTCGGATCAGCCCCAGCATTTT
NA TRBD2 TRBJ2-3 TRBV7-2 16 CASSPGLAGSTDTQYF TGTGCCAGCAGCCCGGGACTAGCGGGAAGCACAGATACGCAGTATTTT
NA NA TRBJ1-5 TRBV19 12 CASNLGGRPQHF TGTGCCAGTAATTTGGGGGGACGGCCCCAGCATTTT
few NA TRBJ2-7 TRBV7-9 13 CASSPSFSTDKAF TGTGCCAGCAGCCCCTCTTTCTCGACGGACAAGGCCTTC
NA NA TRBJ2-5 TRBV5-4 14 CASSLPNAGETQYF TGTGCCAGCAGCTTGCCGAACGCCGGGGAGACCCAGTACTTC
NA TRBD1 TRBJ2-3 TRBV18 16 CASSPQSRGPTDTQYF TGTGCCAGCTCACCCCAAAGTAGGGGGCCGACAGATACGCAGTATTTT
NA NA TRBJ1-3 TRBV13 17 CASSTGGSRVSGNTIYF TGTGCCAGCAGCACCGGTGGGAGTAGGGTCTCTGGAAACACCATATATTTT
once TRBD2 TRBJ2-1 TRBV6-5 13 CASTSGIYNEQFF TGTGCCAGCACTAGCGGAATATACAATGAGCAGTTCTTC
few NA TRBJ2-3 TRBV19 14 CASHPRASTDTQYF TGTGCCAGCCACCCCAGGGCTAGCACAGATACGCAGTATTTT
NA NA TRBJ1-4 TRBV19 16 CASSIWADATNEKLFF TGTGCCAGTAGTATTTGGGCAGATGCAACTAATGAAAAACTGTTTTTT
once NA TRBJ2-1 TRBV11-2 15 CASSFAGRFYNEQFF TGTGCCAGCAGCTTCGCAGGGCGCTTCTACAATGAGCAGTTCTTC
NA NA TRBJ1-1 TRBV28 17 CASSPSGSRKGNTEAFF TGTGCCAGCAGTCCCTCGGGATCGAGAAAAGGGAACACTGAAGCTTTCTTT
NA TRBD1 TRBJ1-1 TRBV14 14 CASSQGNRGAEAFF TGTGCCAGCAGCCAGGGTAACAGGGGTGCCGAGGCTTTCTTT
NA TRBD2 TRBJ2-2 TRBV5-4 15 CASSHPRGDTGELFF TGTGCCAGCAGCCATCCACGGGGGGATACCGGGGAGCTGTTTTTT
once TRBD1 TRBJ1-1 TRBV11-2 14 CASSLVAGGTEAFF TGTGCCAGCAGCTTAGTAGCAGGGGGCACTGAAGCTTTCTTT